A single T cell receptor beta chain is shown here with its context. There is no known antigen for this receptor. Nothing much larger sits one base from this clone, and base qualities are not available. Whole blood was collected in K2EDTA tubes by collaborating institutions according to the institutions' own protocols. For TCRbeta analysis, collaborators shipped samples as frozen whole blood, isolated PBMCs, or DNA extracted from either of those sample types. This specimen comes from a study of blood T cell repertoires in COVID-19 (dated by TCRdb to 2018 to 2020). Describing the broader study: Samples covering the acute and convalescent phases of COVID-19 were provided by collaborators in the United States, Italy and Spain. A de-identified subject ID, COVID-19 status, age in years and sex were almost always included in the sample metadata. Samples were obtained from the ongoing ImmuneRACE study (first 160 participants) and from 1,254 subjects provided by 6 global collaborators. A freely available public database, intended as a resource for researchers studying the immune response to SARS-CoV-2, is where the repertoires were released. The prospective study material was composed of cDNA or gDNA derived from T cells, B-cell-depleted T cells, or PBMCs. Where HLA class I and class II types were available, the types were taken from metadata supplied by the sample provider, not from assay-based typing. The dataset comprised deeply sampled blood TCRbeta repertoires from subjects exposed to, actively infected with, or recovered from COVID-19.

Trimming takes 4 bases off V and 4 bases off J; junction bases not matched to a gene: 9. Including cysteine and phenylalanine, the CDR3 has 16 amino acids. Only CDR3 DNA is held: 48 bases, read in frame from base 1. Reading the germline V gene (reference sequence) gives CDR1 SGHKS and CDR2 YYEKEE. General findings and caveats noted by the study authors: How much clinical and demographic metadata was included differed by source and by participant, and the metadata was provided uncurated.

The immunoSEQ Assay, a bias-controlled multiplex PCR, was used to amplify TCRbeta CDR3 regions from genomic DNA. The original pipeline was this. Within the assay, amplification of reference gene primers was used to estimate how many nucleated cells each sample contained. To quantify the absolute abundance of each unique TCRbeta CDR3 rearrangement, sequence reads were collapsed and filtered. For each sample, productive Simpson clonality was calculated as the square root of Simpson's diversity index over productive rearrangements. Held by TCRdb, this immuneACCESS table contains in-frame sequences only and omits some clones. Under half of the omission traces to an unresolved V gene where checked; the cause of the rest is unknown. That table supplies the V and J calls and clone size; D and trimming were determined from the DNA. Present in this sample are about 170,000 clones, 83% of which were seen just once. Jointly, the top ten make up roughly 2% of the sample.

In this chain, TRBV5-5 is recombined with TRBJ2-3; 10 central bases correspond to TRBD1. The sequence derives from a woman aged 80 or over with acute or convalescent COVID-19. The source material was peripheral blood. The nucleotides read TGTGCCAGCAGCCTAGGGACAGGGGCACGGGCAGATACGCAGTATTTT. This translates into CASSLGTGARADTQYF.